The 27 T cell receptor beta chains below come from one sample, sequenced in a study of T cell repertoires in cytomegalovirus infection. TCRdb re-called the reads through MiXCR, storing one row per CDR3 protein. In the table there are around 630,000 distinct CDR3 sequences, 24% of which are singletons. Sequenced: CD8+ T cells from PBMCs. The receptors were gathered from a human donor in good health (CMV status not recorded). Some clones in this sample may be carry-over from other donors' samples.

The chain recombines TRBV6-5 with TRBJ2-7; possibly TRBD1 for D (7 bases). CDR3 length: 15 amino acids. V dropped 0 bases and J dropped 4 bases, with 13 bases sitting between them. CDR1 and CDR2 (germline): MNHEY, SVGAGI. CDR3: CASSYSEGASYEQYF. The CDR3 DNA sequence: TGTGCCAGCAGTTACTCGGAGGGGGCCAGTTACGAGCAGTACTTC.

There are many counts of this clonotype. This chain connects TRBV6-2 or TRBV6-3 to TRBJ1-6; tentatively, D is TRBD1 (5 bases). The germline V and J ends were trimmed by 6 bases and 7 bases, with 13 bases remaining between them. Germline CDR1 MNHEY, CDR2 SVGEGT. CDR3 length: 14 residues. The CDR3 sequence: CASRRGAGNSPLHF. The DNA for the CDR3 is TGTGCCAGCAGGAGAGGGGCTGGGAATTCACCCCTCCACTTT.

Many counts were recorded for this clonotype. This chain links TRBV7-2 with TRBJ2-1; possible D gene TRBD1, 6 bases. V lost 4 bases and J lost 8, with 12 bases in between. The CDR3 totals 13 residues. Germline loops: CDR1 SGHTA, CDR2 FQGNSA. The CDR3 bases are TGTGCCAGCAGCTCCCAGACAGGCGATGAGCAGTTCTTC. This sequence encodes CASSSQTGDEQFF.

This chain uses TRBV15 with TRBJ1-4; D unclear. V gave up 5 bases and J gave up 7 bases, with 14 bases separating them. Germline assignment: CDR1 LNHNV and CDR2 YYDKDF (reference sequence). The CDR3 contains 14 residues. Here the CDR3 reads CATSAARRPEKLFF. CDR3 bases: TGTGCCACCAGCGCCGCGAGGCGTCCTGAAAAACTGTTTTTT.

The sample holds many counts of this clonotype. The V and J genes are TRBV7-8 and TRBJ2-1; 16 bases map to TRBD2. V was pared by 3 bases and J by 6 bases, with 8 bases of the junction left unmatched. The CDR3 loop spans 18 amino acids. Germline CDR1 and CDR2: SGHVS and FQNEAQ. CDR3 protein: CASSFYSGTSGGANEQFF. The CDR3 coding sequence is TGTGCCAGCAGCTTTTACTCCGGGACTAGCGGGGGGGCCAATGAGCAGTTCTTC.

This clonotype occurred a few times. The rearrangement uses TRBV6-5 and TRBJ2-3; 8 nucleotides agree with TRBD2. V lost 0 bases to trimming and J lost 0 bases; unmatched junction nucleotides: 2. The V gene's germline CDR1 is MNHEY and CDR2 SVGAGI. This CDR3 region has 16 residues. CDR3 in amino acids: CASSYSERGSTDTQYF. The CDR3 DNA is TGTGCCAGCAGTTACTCTGAGCGGGGGAGCACAGATACGCAGTATTTT.

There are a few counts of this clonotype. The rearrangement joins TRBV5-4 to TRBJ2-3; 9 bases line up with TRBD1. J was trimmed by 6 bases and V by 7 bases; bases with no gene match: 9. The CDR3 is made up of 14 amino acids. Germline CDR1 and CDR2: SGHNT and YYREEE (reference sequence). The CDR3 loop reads CASYPDRGGDTQYF. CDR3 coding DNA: TGTGCCAGCTACCCGGACAGGGGAGGCGATACGCAGTATTTT. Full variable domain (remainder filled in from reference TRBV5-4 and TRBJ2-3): ETGVTQSPTHLIKTRGQQVTLRCSSQSGHNTVSWYQQALGQGPQFIFQYYREEENGRGNFPPRFSGLQFPNYSSELNVNALELDDSALYLCASYPDRGGDTQYFGPGTRLTVL.

CDR3 nucleotides: TGTGCCAGCGACTGGCAACCGGGAGCGTCCCAAGAGACCCAGTACTTC. Its protein product is CASDWQPGASQETQYF. The chain couples TRBV6-2 or TRBV6-3 to TRBJ2-5; D is possibly TRBD2 (6 bases). This CDR3 region has 16 residues. Trimming left V 8 bases short and J 1 base short, with 20 bases between. Looked up from germline, CDR1 is MNHEY and CDR2 is SVGEGT.

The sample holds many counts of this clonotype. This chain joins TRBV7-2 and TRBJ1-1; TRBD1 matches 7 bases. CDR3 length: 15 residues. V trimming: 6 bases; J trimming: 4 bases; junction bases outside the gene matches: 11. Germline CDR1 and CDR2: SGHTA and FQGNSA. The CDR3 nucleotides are TGTGCCAGCAGTTATGGACTCAGGGGGAGCACTGAAGCTTTCTTT. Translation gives CASSYGLRGSTEAFF. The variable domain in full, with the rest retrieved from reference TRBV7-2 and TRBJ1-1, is GAGVSQSPSNKVTEKGKDVELRCDPISGHTALYWYRQSLGQGLEFLIYFQGNSAPDKSGLPSDRFSAERTGGSVSTLTIQRTQQEDSAVYLCASSYGLRGSTEAFFGQGTRLTVV.

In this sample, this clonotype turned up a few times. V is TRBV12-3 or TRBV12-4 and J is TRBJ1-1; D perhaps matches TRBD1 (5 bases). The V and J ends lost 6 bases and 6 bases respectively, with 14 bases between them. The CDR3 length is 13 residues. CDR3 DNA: TGTGCCAGCAGAGGGACCGACGAAGCTGAAGCTTTCTTT. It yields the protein CASRGTDEAEAFF.

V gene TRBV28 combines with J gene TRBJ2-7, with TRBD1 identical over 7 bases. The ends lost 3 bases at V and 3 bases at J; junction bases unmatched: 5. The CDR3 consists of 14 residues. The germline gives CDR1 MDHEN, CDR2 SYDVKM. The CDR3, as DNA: TGTGCCAGCAGTTTCAGGGGGTCTCACTACGAGCAGTACGTC. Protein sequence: CASSFRGSHYEQYV.

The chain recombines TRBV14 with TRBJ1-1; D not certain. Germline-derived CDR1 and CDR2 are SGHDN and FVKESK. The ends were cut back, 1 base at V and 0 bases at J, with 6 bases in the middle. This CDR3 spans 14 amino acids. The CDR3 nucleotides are TGTGCCAGCAGCCAAGGGCGGATGAACACTGAAGCTTTCTTT. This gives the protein CASSQGRMNTEAFF.

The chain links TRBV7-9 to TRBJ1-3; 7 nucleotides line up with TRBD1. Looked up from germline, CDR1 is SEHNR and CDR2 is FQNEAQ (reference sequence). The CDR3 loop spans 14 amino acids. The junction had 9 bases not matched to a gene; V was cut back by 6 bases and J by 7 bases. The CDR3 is CASRSGQQINTIYF. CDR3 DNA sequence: TGTGCCAGCAGATCGGGACAGCAGATTAACACCATATATTTT.

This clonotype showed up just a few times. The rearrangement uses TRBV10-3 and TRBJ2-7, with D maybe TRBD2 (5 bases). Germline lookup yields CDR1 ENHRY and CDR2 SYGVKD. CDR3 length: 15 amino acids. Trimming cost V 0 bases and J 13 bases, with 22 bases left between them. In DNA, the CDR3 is TGTGCCATCAGTGAGTCCACTGGGGAGCTCACCTTGCCCTACTTC. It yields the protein CAISESTGELTLPYF.

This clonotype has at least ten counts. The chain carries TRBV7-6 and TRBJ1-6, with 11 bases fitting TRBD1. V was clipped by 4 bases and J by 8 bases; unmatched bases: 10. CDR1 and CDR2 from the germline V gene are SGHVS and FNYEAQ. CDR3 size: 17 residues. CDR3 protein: CASSSKGQGEDDSPLHF. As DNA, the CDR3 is TGTGCCAGCAGCTCGAAGGGACAGGGGGAGGATGATTCACCCCTCCACTTT. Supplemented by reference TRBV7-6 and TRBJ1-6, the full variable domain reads GAGVSQSPRYKVTKRGQDVALRCDPISGHVSLYWYRQALGQGPEFLTYFNYEAQQDKSGLPNDRFSAERPEGSISTLTIQRTEQRDSAMYRCASSSKGQGEDDSPLHFGNGTRLTVT.

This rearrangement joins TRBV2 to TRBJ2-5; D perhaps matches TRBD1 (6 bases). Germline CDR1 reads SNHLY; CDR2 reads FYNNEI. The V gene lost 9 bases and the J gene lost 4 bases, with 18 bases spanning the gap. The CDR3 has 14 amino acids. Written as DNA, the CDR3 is TGTGCCAGATCCAAGCCACAGGGTGGAGAGACCCAGTACTTC. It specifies CARSKPQGGETQYF.

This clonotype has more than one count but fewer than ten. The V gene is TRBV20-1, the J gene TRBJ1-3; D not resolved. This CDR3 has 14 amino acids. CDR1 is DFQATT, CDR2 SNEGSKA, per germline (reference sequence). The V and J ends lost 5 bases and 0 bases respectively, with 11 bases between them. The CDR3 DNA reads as TGCAGTGCTGAAGTAGGGAGCTCTGGAAACACCATATATTTT. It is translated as CSAEVGSSGNTIYF.

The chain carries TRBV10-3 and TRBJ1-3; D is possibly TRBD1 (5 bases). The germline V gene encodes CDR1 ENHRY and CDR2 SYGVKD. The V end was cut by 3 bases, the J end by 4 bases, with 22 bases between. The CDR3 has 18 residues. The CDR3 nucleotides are TGTGCCATCAGTGACGAAGTTTACTGGGACTTGGACGGAAACACCATATATTTT. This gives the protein CAISDEVYWDLDGNTIYF.

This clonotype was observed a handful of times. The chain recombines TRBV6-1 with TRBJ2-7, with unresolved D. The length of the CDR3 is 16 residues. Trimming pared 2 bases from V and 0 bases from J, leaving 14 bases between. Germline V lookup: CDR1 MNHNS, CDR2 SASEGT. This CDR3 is CASSEYGGGTSYEQYV. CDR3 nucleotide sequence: TGTGCCAGCAGTGAATACGGCGGCGGCACCTCCTACGAGCAGTACGTC.

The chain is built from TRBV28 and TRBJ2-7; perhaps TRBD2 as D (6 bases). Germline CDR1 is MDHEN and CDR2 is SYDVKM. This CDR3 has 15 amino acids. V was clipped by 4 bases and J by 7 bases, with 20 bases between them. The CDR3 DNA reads TGTGCCAGCAGTTCGCATCTTGGGACTGCCGGGGAGCAGTACGTC. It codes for CASSSHLGTAGEQYV.

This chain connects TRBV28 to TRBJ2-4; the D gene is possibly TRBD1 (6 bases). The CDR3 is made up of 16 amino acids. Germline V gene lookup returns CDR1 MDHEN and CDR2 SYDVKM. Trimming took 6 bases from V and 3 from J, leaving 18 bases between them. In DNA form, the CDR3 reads TGTGCCAGCAGGACCTCTTGGGGGCAGGGCAAAAACATTCAGTACTTC. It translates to CASRTSWGQGKNIQYF.

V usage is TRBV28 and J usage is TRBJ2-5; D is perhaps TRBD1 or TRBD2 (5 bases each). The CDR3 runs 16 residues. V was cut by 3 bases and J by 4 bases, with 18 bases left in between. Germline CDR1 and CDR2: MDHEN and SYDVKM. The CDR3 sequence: CASSFPRDAYSETQYF. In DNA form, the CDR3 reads TGTGCCAGCAGTTTCCCTCGGGACGCATACTCAGAGACCCAGTACTTC.

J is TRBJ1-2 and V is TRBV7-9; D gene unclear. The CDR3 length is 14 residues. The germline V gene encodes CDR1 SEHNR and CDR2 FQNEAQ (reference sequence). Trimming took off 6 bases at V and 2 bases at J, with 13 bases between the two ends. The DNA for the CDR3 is TGTGCCAGCAGACCAGCGGCGGAAAACTATGGCTACACCTTC. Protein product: CASRPAAENYGYTF.

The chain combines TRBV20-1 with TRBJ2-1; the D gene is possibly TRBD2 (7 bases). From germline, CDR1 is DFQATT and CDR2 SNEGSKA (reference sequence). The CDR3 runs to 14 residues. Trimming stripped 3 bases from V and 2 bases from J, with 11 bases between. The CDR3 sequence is CSASFGGPYNEQFF. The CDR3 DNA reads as TGCAGTGCTAGCTTCGGGGGGCCCTACAATGAGCAGTTCTTC.

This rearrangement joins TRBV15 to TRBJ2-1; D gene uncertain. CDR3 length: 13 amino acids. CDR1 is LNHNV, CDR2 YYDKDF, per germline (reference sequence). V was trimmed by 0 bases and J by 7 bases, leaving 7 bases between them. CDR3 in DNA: TGTGCCACCAGCAGAGATTTGGTAAATGAGCAGTTCTTC. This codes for CATSRDLVNEQFF.

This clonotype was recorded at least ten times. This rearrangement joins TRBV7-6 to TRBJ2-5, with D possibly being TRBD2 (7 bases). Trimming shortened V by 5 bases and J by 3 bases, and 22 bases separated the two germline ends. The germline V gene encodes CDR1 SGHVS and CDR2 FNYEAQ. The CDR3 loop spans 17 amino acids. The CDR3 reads CASSRRMGAGEKETQYF. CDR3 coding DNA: TGTGCCAGCAGCCGACGAATGGGGGCGGGGGAAAAAGAGACCCAGTACTTC.

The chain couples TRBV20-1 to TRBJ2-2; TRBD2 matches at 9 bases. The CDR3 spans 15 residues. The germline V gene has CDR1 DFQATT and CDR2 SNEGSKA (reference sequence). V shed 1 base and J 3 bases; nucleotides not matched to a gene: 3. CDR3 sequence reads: CSARASGGYTGELFF. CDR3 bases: TGCAGTGCTAGAGCAAGCGGGGGGTACACCGGGGAGCTGTTTTTT.